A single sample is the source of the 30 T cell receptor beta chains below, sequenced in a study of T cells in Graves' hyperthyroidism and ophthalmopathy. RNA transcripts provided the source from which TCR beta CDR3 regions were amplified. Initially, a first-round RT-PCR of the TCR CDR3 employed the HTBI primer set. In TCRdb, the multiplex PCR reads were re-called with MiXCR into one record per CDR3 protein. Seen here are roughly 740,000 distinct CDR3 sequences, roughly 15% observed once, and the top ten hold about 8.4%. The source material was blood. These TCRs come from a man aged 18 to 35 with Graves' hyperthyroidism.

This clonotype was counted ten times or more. The CDR3 is CASSPRLGETDTQYF. The DNA of the CDR3 is TGTGCCAGCAGCCCACGCTTGGGAGAGACAGATACGCAGTATTTT. The V and J genes are TRBV7-2 and TRBJ2-3; a possible D gene is TRBD2 (5 bases). Trimming cost V 5 bases and J 3 bases, with 15 bases left between them. This CDR3 has 15 residues. CDR1 and CDR2 (germline): SGHTA, FQGNSA.

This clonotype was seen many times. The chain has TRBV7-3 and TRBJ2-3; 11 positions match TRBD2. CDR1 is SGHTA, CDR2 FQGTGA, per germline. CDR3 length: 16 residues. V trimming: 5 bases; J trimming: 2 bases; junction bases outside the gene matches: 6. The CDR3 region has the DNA TGTGCCAGCAGCACCGGTAGCGGGAGGGCCACAGATACGCAGTATTTT. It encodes CASSTGSGRATDTQYF.

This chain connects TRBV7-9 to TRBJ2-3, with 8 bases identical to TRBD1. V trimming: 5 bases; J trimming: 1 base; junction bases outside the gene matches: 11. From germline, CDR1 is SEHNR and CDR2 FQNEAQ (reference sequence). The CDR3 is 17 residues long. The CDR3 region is CASSETRTGTGTDTQYF. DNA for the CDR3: TGTGCCAGCAGCGAAACTCGGACAGGGACGGGCACAGATACGCAGTATTTT.

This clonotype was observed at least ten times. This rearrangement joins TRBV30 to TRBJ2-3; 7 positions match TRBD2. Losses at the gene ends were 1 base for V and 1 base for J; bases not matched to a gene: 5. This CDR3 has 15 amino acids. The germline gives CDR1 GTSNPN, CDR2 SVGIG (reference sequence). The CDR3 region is CAWSGSGIRTDTQYF. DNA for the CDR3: TGTGCCTGGAGTGGGAGCGGGATCCGCACAGATACGCAGTATTTT.

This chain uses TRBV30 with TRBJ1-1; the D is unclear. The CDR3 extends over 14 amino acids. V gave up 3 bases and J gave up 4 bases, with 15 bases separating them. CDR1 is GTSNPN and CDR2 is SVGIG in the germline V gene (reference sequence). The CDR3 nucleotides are TGTGCCTGGAGAGCCATCACCTCGGGCACTGAAGCTTTCTTT. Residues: CAWRAITSGTEAFF.

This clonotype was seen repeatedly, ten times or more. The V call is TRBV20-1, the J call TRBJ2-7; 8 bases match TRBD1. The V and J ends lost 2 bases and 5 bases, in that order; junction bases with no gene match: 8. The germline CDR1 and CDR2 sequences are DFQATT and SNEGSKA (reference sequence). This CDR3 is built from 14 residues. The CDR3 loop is CSARPWTGLNEQYF. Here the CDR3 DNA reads TGCAGTGCTAGACCTTGGACAGGGTTGAACGAGCAGTACTTC.

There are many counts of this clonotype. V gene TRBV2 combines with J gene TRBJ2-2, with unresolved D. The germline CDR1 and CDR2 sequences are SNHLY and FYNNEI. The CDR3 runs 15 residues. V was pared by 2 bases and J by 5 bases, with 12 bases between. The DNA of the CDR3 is TGTGCCAGCAGTGAACTCTCAGGTGGTACCGGGGAGCTGTTTTTT. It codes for CASSELSGGTGELFF.

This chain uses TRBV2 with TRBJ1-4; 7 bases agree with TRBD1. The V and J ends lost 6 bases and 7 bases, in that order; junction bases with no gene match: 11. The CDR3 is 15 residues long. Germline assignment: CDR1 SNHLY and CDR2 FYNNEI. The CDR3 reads CASREGQTVFEKLFF. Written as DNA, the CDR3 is TGTGCCAGCAGAGAGGGACAGACTGTGTTTGAAAAACTGTTTTTT.

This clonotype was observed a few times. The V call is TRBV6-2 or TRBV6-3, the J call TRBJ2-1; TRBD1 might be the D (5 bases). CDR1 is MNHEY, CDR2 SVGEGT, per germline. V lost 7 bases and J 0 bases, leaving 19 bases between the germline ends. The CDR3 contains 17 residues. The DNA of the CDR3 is TGTGCCAGCACTTGGGGCAGGGCGTTCCGCTCCTACAATGAGCAGTTCTTC. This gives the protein CASTWGRAFRSYNEQFF.

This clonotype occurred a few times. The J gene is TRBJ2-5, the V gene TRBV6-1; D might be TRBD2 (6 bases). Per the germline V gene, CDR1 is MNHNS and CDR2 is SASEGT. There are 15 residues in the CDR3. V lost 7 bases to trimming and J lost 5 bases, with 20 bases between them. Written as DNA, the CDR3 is TGTGCCAGCACCCACTATCGGTCGGGGGAGGAGACCCAGTACTTC. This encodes CASTHYRSGEETQYF.

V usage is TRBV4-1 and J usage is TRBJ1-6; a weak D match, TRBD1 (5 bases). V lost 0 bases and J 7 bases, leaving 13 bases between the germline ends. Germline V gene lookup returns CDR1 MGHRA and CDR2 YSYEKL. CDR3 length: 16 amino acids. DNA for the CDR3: TGCGCCAGCAGCCAAGAGGGGGACCCAGTCAATTCACCCCTCCACTTT. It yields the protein CASSQEGDPVNSPLHF.

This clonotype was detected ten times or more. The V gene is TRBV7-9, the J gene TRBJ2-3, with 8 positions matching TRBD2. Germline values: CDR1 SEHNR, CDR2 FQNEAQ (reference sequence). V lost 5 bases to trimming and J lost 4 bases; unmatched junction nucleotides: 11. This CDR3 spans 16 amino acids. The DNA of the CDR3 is TGTGCCAGCAGCCACACTAGCGGAGGCCTGGCAGATACGCAGTATTTT. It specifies CASSHTSGGLADTQYF.

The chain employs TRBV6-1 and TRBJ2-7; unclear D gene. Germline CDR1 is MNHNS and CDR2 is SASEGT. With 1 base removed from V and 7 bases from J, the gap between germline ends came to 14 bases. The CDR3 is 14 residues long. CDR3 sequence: CASSEVPLPYEQYF. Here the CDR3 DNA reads TGTGCCAGCAGTGAAGTTCCCCTCCCGTATGAGCAGTACTTC.

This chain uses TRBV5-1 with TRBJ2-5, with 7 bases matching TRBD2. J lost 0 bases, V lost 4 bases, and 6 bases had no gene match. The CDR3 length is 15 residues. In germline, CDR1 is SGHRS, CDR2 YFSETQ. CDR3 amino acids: CASSLAGAHQETQYF. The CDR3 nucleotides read TGCGCCAGCAGCCTGGCGGGAGCCCACCAAGAGACCCAGTACTTC.

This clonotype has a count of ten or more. The chain's CDR3 is CASSESGDHYEQYF. The CDR3 DNA is TGTGCCAGCAGTGAATCGGGGGACCACTACGAGCAGTACTTC. The chain joins TRBV2 to TRBJ2-7; the D gene is possibly TRBD2 (6 bases). Germline loops: CDR1 SNHLY, CDR2 FYNNEI. The CDR3 spans 14 residues. Trimming stripped 2 bases from V and 3 bases from J, with 11 bases between.

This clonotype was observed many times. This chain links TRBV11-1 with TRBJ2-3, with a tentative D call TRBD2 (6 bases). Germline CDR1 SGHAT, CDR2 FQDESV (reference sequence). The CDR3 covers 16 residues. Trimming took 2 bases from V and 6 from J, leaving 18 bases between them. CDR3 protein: CASSLRLTTSFDTQYF. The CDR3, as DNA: TGTGCCAGCAGCTTACGTCTAACCACTAGCTTCGATACGCAGTATTTT.

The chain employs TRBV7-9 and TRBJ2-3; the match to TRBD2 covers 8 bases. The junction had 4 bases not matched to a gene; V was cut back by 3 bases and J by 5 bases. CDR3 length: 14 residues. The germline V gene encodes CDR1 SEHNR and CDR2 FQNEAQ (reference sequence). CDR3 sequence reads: CASSFSSGGDTQYF. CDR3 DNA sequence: TGTGCCAGCAGCTTCTCCAGCGGGGGAGATACGCAGTATTTT.

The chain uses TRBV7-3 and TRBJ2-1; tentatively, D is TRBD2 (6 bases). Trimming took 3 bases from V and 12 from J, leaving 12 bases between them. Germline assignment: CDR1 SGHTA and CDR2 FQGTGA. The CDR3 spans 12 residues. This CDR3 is CASSFAEGGQFF. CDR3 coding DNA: TGTGCCAGCAGCTTTGCGGAGGGCGGGCAGTTCTTC.

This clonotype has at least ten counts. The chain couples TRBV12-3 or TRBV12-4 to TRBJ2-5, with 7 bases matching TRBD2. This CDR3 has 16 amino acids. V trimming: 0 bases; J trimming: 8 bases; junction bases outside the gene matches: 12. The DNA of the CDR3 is TGTGCCAGCAGTTTAGCGCGGGCTAGCGGCTCTAAAACCCAGTACTTC. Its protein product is CASSLARASGSKTQYF.

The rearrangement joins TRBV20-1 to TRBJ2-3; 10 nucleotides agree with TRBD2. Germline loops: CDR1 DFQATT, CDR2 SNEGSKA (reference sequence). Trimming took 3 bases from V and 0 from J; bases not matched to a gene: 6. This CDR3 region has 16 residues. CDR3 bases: TGCAGTGCTAGTCTAGCGGGAGACCTTAGCACAGATACGCAGTATTTT. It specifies CSASLAGDLSTDTQYF.

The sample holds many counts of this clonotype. The DNA for the CDR3 is TGTGCCAGCAGTGACCGCGTGGGGACGGCCCCGGGGTACGAGCAGTACTTC. It codes for CASSDRVGTAPGYEQYF. The rearrangement joins TRBV2 to TRBJ2-7; D tentatively fits TRBD1 or TRBD2 (5 bases each). The V and J ends lost 3 bases and 4 bases respectively, with 22 bases between them. The V gene's germline CDR1 is SNHLY and CDR2 FYNNEI. This CDR3 is built from 17 residues.

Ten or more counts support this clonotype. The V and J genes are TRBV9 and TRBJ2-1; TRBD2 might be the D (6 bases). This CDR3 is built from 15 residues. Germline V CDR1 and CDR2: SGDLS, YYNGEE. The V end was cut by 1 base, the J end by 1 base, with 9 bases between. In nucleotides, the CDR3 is TGTGCCAGCAGCGTATGGGGGGTATCCTACAATGAGCAGTTCTTC. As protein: CASSVWGVSYNEQFF.

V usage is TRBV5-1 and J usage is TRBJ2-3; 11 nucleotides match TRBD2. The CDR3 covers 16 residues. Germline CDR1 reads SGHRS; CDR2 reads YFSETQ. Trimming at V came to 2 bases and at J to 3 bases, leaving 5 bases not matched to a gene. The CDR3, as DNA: TGCGCCAGCAGCTTAGTGGGACTAGCGGTTACAGATACGCAGTATTTT. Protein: CASSLVGLAVTDTQYF.

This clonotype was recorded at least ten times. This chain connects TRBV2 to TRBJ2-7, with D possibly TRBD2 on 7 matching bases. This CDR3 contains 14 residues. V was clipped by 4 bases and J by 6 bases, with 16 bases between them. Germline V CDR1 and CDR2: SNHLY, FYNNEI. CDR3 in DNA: TGTGCCAGCAGTGGGACGGGGGGCTCGGGCGAGCAGTACTTC. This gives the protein CASSGTGGSGEQYF.

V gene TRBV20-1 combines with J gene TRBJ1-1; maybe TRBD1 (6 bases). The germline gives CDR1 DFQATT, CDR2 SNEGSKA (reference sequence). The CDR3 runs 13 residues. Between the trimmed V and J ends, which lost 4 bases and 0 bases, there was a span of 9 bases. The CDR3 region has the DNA TGCAGTGCTAACGGGGGCCTGAACACTGAAGCTTTCTTT. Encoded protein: CSANGGLNTEAFF.

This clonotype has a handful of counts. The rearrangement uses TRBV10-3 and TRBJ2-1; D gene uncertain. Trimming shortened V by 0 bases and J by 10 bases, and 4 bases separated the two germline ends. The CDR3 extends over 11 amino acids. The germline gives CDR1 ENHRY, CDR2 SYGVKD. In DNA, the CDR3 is TGTGCCATCAGTGAGTCTGAGGAGCAGTTCTTC. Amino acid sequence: CAISESEEQFF.

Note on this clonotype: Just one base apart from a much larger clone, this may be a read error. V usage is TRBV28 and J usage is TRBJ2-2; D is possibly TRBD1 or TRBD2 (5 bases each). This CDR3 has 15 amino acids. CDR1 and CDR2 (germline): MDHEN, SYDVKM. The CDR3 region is CASSSPGRNTGKLFF. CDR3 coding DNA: TGTGCCAGCAGTTCCCCGGGACGGAACACCGGGAAGCTGTTTTTT.

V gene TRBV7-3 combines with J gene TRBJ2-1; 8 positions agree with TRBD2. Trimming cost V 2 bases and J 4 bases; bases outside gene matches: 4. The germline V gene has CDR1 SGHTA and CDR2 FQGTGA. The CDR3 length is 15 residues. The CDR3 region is CASSLGPGGYNEQFF. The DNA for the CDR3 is TGTGCCAGCAGCTTAGGGCCGGGGGGGTACAATGAGCAGTTCTTC.

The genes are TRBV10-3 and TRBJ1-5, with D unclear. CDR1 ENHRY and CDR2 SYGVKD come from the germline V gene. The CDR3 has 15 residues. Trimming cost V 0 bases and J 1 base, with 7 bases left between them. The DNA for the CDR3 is TGTGCCATCAGTGAGTCGGCGTTGAGCAATCAGCCCCAGCATTTT. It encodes CAISESALSNQPQHF.

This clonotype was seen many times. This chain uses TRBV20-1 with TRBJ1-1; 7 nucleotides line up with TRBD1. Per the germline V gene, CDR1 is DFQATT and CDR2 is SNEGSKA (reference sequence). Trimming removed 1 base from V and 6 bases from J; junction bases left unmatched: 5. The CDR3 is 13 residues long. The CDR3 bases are TGCAGTGCTAGAGCGACAGGGTTTCCTGAAGCTTTCTTT. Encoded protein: CSARATGFPEAFF.